Shown below are 16 T cell receptor beta chains from a single sample sequenced in a study of T cells in Graves' hyperthyroidism and ophthalmopathy. From RNA transcripts, TCR beta CDR3 regions were amplified. First-round RT-PCR of the TCR CDR3 relied on the HTBI primer set. TCRdb used MiXCR to reprocess the multiplex PCR reads, holding one entry per CDR3 protein. The table records about 350,000 distinct CDR3 sequences, about 17% of them present only once. Material: blood. Every receptor here comes from a woman in her twenties or thirties with Graves' hyperthyroidism that later progressed to Graves' ophthalmopathy.

This clonotype was detected ten times or more. This rearrangement joins TRBV24-1 to TRBJ2-5; the D gene could be TRBD1 or TRBD2 (5 bases each). Between the trimmed V and J ends, which lost 5 bases and 4 bases, there was a span of 16 bases. Per the germline V gene, CDR1 is KGHDR and CDR2 is SFDVKD. This CDR3 spans 15 amino acids. The CDR3 loop reads CATSAPGGLGETQYF. CDR3 coding DNA: TGTGCCACCAGTGCCCCTGGGGGTTTGGGAGAGACCCAGTACTTC.

The chain links TRBV7-9 to TRBJ2-1, with D unresolved. Germline V gene sequence: CDR1 SEHNR, CDR2 FQNEAQ (reference sequence). CDR3 length equals 12 residues. Trimming cost V 3 bases and J 8 bases, with 8 bases left between them. CDR3 sequence reads: CASSFSVHEQFF. CDR3 bases: TGTGCCAGCAGCTTCAGCGTCCATGAGCAGTTCTTC.

The DNA of the CDR3 is TGCGCCAGCAGCGCTGAACAAGCGGGGGAATACACAGATACGCAGTATTTT. This codes for CASSAEQAGEYTDTQYF. The gene calls are TRBV4-1 and TRBJ2-3, with 8 bases matching TRBD2. V lost 5 bases and J lost 2; bases outside the gene matches: 12. The CDR3 extends over 17 amino acids. The germline CDR1 and CDR2 sequences are MGHRA and YSYEKL.

This clonotype was found many times. The CDR3 DNA reads TGTGCCAGCAGTATTCCCTGGACGGATATTACAGATACGCAGTATTTT. Protein sequence: CASSIPWTDITDTQYF. V usage is TRBV28 and J usage is TRBJ2-3; the D is unclear. Germline values: CDR1 MDHEN, CDR2 SYDVKM. The V gene lost 5 bases and the J gene lost 3 bases, with 18 bases spanning the gap. The CDR3 extends over 16 amino acids.

This CDR3 is CASKRGGAFF. Written as DNA, the CDR3 is TGTGCCAGCAAGAGGGGTGGAGCTTTCTTT. This rearrangement joins TRBV12-3 or TRBV12-4 to TRBJ1-1; TRBD1 is a possible D gene (5 bases). Between the trimmed V and J ends, which lost 7 bases and 10 bases, there was a span of 10 bases. The CDR3 is 10 residues long.

This clonotype was seen only a few times. The V gene is TRBV4-1, the J gene TRBJ2-1; TRBD2 agrees at 8 bases. The J segment lost 4 bases and the V segment lost 2 bases, leaving 10 bases of the junction unmatched. Germline loops: CDR1 MGHRA, CDR2 YSYEKL. The CDR3 has 17 residues. The CDR3 sequence: CASSQRFVSGEYNEQFF. For the CDR3, the DNA is TGCGCCAGCAGCCAAAGATTTGTTAGCGGGGAGTACAATGAGCAGTTCTTC.

This clonotype has at least ten counts. The V call is TRBV28, the J call TRBJ2-7, with TRBD1 matching 10 bases. CDR3 length: 14 residues. Trimming cost V 6 bases and J 2 bases; bases outside gene matches: 4. Per germline, CDR1 MDHEN and CDR2 SYDVKM. The CDR3 protein is CASRETGGPYEQYF. The CDR3 DNA reads as TGTGCCAGCAGAGAGACAGGGGGCCCCTACGAGCAGTACTTC.

This sequence joins TRBV20-1 and TRBJ2-2; D is possibly TRBD1 (6 bases). The CDR3 length is 13 residues. V lost 6 bases, J lost 3 bases, and 11 bases lay in between. Looked up from germline, CDR1 is DFQATT and CDR2 is SNEGSKA (reference sequence). In DNA, the CDR3 is TGCAGTGCCGTGGACAGCTACACCGGGGAGCTGTTTTTT. Its translation: CSAVDSYTGELFF.

This clonotype was recorded at least ten times. The J gene is TRBJ1-1, the V gene TRBV6-5; possible D gene TRBD1, 5 bases. Trimming removed 2 bases at V and 3 bases at J, with 13 bases between. The V gene's germline CDR1 is MNHEY and CDR2 SVGAGI. The CDR3 contains 15 residues. CDR3 sequence: CASSYGQGGDTEAFF. The CDR3 DNA reads TGTGCCAGCAGTTACGGGCAGGGTGGGGACACTGAAGCTTTCTTT.

This clonotype was recorded many times. The chain links TRBV5-1 to TRBJ2-2, with D perhaps TRBD2 (5 bases). The length of the CDR3 is 14 residues. V was shortened by 6 bases and J by 6 bases, with 15 bases between the two germline ends. Germline lookup yields CDR1 SGHRS and CDR2 YFSETQ. Here the CDR3 reads CASTPLAPAGELFF. In nucleotides, the CDR3 is TGCGCCAGCACCCCCTTAGCGCCGGCCGGGGAGCTGTTTTTT.

Only a few counts were recorded for this clonotype. The chain has TRBV5-1 and TRBJ2-7; D not resolved. The CDR3 sequence is 14 residues long. Between the trimmed V and J ends, which lost 0 bases and 0 bases, there was a span of 7 bases. The V gene's germline CDR1 is SGHRS and CDR2 YFSETQ. The CDR3 DNA sequence: TGCGCCAGCAGCTTGGACAGTACCTCCTACGAGCAGTACTTC. Amino acid sequence: CASSLDSTSYEQYF.

This clonotype appeared a few times. This sequence joins TRBV6-9 and TRBJ1-2, with no clear D. The V gene's germline CDR1 is MNHGY and CDR2 SVAAGI. The CDR3 is 14 amino acids. The ends were cut back, 3 bases at V and 7 bases at J, with 15 bases in the middle. CDR3 sequence reads: CASSYVGRLRGYTF. The CDR3 DNA follows: TGTGCCAGCAGTTACGTCGGCAGGCTGCGTGGCTACACCTTC.

Note on this clonotype: This may stem from a read error, because a much larger clone lies one nucleotide away. This sequence joins TRBV7-9 and TRBJ2-3; 14 bases are a match to TRBD2. The germline CDR1 and CDR2 sequences are SEHNR and FQNEAQ (reference sequence). J lost 1 base, V lost 6 bases, and 0 bases had no gene match. The CDR3 extends over 15 amino acids. CDR3 sequence: CASRGLAGGTDTQYF. CDR3 nucleotides: TGTGCCAGCAGGGGACTAGCGGGGGGCACAGATACGCAGTATTTT.

This clonotype was detected only a few times. This sequence joins TRBV7-6 and TRBJ2-1, with D possibly TRBD2 on 6 matching bases. Germline CDR1 SGHVS, CDR2 FNYEAQ. The CDR3 totals 15 residues. Deletions cut 5 bases from V and 9 bases from J, with 20 bases between. This CDR3 is CASSPPAWGDPEQFF. The CDR3 nucleotides are TGTGCCAGCAGCCCTCCAGCGTGGGGGGACCCTGAGCAGTTCTTC.

This clonotype has a count of ten or more. The chain has TRBV7-9 and TRBJ2-7; a weak D match, TRBD1 (5 bases). This CDR3 has 15 amino acids. With 5 bases removed from V and 2 bases from J, the gap between germline ends came to 16 bases. Germline assignment: CDR1 SEHNR and CDR2 FQNEAQ (reference sequence). The CDR3 DNA reads TGTGCCAGCAGCCCGGGCCCGACAGTTACCTACGAGCAGTACTTC. Protein sequence: CASSPGPTVTYEQYF.

This clonotype was counted a single time. The J gene is TRBJ2-7, the V gene TRBV20-1; 14 bases line up with TRBD2. J was trimmed by 3 bases and V by 0 bases; bases with no gene match: 10. This CDR3 spans 18 amino acids. Germline V gene data show CDR1 as DFQATT and CDR2 as SNEGSKA (reference sequence). CDR3 region: CSARDSGTSGSGYYEQYF. The CDR3, as DNA: TGCAGTGCTAGAGATAGCGGGACTAGCGGGAGTGGTTACTACGAGCAGTACTTC.